The 2 T cell receptor beta chains below come from one sample, sequenced in a study of blood T cell repertoires in COVID-19 (dated by TCRdb to 2020 to 2021). The library was built by means of the immunoSEQ multiplex PCR assay. In its TCRdb copy, this immuneACCESS table keeps in-frame sequences only and misses some clones. Where compared with another copy, unresolved V genes explain less than half of these, and the others have no known cause. The sample includes 190,000 or so clones, with around 95% observed a single time. Together, the top ten hold around 0.8% of the sample. The material sequenced was peripheral blood. The receptor set was obtained from a man aged 25-45 years with COVID-19, enrolled during active disease.

The chain recombines TRBV11-2 with TRBJ2-3, with 7 bases aligning to TRBD1. The CDR3 extends over 16 amino acids. V shed 5 bases and J 0 bases; nucleotides not matched to a gene: 8. Germline V CDR1 and CDR2: SGHAT, FQNNGV. The CDR3 DNA follows: TGTGCCAGCAGCCCCGGGGACAGTCATAGCACAGATACGCAGTATTTT. Its protein product is CASSPGDSHSTDTQYF.

This clone was counted between two and nine times. The V gene is TRBV7-9, the J gene TRBJ1-1; 7 positions match TRBD1. V shed 5 bases, J shed 1 base, and the junction held 4 bases outside the gene matches. Looked up from germline, CDR1 is SEHNR and CDR2 is FQNEAQ (reference sequence). The CDR3 contains 14 residues. This CDR3 reads CASSRRTGNTEAFF. CDR3 DNA sequence: TGTGCCAGCAGCCGACGGACAGGGAACACTGAAGCTTTCTTT.